Below, one T cell receptor (beta chain) is given with its context. Antigen: not known. These data belong to a study of beta chain features in type 1 diabetes. Study-wide points: The study found moderately but significantly shorter TCRB CDR3s in all four CD4+ subsets of Type 1 diabetes patients. PCR might preferentially amplify shorter templates, equally in patients and controls.

V lost 2 bases and J lost 6, with 13 bases in between. CDR3 size: 15 residues. The V gene's germline CDR1 is MNHEY and CDR2 SVGAGI. Of the isolated RNA, all was reverse transcribed, and so the sequenced material was expressed TCRB transcripts. TCRdb's table, derived via immunoSEQ multiplex PCR, lists solely in-frame clones and lacks some. This table holds 130,000 or so clones, around 8.8% found once. Based on CD45RO/CCR7/CD25/CD127/CD95/CD27, CD4+ regulatory, stem cell-like memory, naive and central memory cells were sorted. This chain joins TRBV6-5 and TRBJ2-2, with TRBD2 as a possible D gene (6 bases). Sequencing was done on a sample of central memory CD4+ T cells from blood. The receptor comes from a man in his thirties or forties with type 1 diabetes. CDR3 protein: CASSYVRDPPGELFF. CDR3 bases: TGTGCCAGCAGTTACGTGCGGGACCCCCCCGGGGAGCTGTTTTTT.